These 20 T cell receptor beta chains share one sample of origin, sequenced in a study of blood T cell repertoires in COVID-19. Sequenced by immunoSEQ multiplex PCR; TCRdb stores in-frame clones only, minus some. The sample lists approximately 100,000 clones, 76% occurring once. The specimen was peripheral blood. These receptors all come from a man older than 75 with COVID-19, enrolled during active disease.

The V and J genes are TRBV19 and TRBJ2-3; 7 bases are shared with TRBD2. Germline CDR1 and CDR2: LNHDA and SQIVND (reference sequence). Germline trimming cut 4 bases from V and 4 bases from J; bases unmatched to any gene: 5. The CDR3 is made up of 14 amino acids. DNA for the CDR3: TGTGCCAGTAGTAGAGGCGGGAGCTCAGATACGCAGTATTTT. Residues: CASSRGGSSDTQYF.

The CDR3 DNA reads as TGTGCCAGCAGCACTCAAGCGGGAGGTGGGTACGAGCAGTACTTC. Translating gives CASSTQAGGGYEQYF. V is TRBV7-3 and J is TRBJ2-7; 9 bases align to TRBD2. Unmatched junction bases numbered 9, after V lost 5 bases and J lost 4 bases. This CDR3 region has 15 residues. Germline CDR1 reads SGHTA; CDR2 reads FQGTGA.

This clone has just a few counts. The CDR3 sequence is CASSQPGGTTNEKLFF. The CDR3 DNA follows: TGCGCCAGCAGCCAACCCGGGGGGACAACTAATGAAAAACTGTTTTTT. This chain uses TRBV4-1 with TRBJ1-4; possible D gene TRBD1, 5 bases. The CDR3 contains 16 residues. V was shortened by 2 bases and J by 0 bases, with 10 bases between the two germline ends. The germline V gene encodes CDR1 MGHRA and CDR2 YSYEKL.

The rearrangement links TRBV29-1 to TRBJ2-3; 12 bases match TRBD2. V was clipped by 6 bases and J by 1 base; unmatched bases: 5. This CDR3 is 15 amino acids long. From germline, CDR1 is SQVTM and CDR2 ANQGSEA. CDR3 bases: TGCAGCGTCCAGAGACTAGCGGGAGGCACAGATACGCAGTATTTT. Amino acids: CSVQRLAGGTDTQYF.

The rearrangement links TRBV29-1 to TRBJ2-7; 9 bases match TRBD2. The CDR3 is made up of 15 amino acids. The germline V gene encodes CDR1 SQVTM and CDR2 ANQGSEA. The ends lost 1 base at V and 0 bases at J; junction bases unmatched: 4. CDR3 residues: CSVEGLAGLSYEQYF. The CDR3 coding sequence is TGCAGCGTTGAAGGGCTAGCGGGACTCTCCTACGAGCAGTACTTC.

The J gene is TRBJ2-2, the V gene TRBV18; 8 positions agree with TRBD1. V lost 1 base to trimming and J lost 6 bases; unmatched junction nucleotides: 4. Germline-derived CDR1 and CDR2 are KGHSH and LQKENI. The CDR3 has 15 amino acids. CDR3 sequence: CASSPLGQGAGELFF. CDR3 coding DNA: TGTGCCAGCTCACCACTAGGACAGGGTGCCGGGGAGCTGTTTTTT.

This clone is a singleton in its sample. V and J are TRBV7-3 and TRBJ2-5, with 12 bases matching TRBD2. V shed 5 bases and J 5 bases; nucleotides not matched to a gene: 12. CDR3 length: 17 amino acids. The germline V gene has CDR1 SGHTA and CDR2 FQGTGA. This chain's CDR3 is CASSPGTSGPTEETQYF. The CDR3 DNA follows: TGTGCCAGCAGCCCCGGGACTAGCGGGCCCACTGAGGAGACCCAGTACTTC.

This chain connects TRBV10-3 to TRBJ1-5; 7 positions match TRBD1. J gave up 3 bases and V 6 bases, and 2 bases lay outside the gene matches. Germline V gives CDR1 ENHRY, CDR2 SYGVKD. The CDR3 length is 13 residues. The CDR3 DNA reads TGTGCCATCAGGGGGACAGTCAATCAGCCCCAGCATTTT. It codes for CAIRGTVNQPQHF.

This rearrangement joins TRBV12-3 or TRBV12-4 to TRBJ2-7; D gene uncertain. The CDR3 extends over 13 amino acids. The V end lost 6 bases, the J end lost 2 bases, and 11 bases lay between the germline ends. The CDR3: CASRIQATYEQYF. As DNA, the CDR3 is TGTGCCAGCAGGATTCAGGCCACCTACGAGCAGTACTTC.

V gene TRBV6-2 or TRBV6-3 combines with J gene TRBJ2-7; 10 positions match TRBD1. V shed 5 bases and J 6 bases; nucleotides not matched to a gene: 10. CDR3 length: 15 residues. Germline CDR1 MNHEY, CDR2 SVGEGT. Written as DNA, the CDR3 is TGTGCCAGCAGTCTCCACCCGGGACAGGGGATCGAGCAGTACTTC. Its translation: CASSLHPGQGIEQYF.

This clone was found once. The CDR3 here is CASSPPWGLRDTQYF. CDR3 DNA sequence: TGTGCCAGCAGCCCCCCTTGGGGACTGAGAGATACGCAGTATTTT. The rearrangement uses TRBV3-1 (or the pseudogene TRBV3-2) and TRBJ2-3; possible D gene TRBD2, 6 bases. Trimming took off 4 bases at V and 5 bases at J, with 16 bases between the two ends. CDR1 is LGHDT and CDR2 is YNNKEL in the germline V gene (reference sequence). The CDR3 contains 15 residues.

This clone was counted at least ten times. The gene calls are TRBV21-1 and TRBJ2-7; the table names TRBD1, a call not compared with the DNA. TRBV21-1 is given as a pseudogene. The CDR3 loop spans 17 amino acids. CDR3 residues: CASSKARGQDVAYEQYF. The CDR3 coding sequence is TGTGCCAGCAGCAAAGCGCGGGGACAGGACGTTGCCTACGAGCAGTACTTC.

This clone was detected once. This CDR3 reads CASSDVGLAGEWTGELFF. The CDR3 DNA follows: TGTGCCAGCAGCGACGTGGGACTAGCGGGAGAGTGGACCGGGGAGCTGTTTTTT. The rearrangement joins TRBV9 to TRBJ2-2; 14 bases match TRBD2. CDR1 is SGDLS, CDR2 YYNGEE, per germline. The CDR3 runs 18 residues. The ends lost 3 bases at V and 5 bases at J; junction bases unmatched: 9.

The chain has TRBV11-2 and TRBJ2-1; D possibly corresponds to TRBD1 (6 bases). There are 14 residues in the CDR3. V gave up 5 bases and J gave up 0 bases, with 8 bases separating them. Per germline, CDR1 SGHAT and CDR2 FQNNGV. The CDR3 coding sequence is TGTGCCAGCAGCAACAGGGTCTCCTACAATGAGCAGTTCTTC. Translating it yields CASSNRVSYNEQFF.

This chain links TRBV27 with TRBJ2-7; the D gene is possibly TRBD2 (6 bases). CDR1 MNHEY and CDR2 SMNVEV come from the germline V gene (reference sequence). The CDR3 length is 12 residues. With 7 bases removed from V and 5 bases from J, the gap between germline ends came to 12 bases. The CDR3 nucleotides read TGTGCCAGCACCACGGGACTTGACGAGCAGTACTTC. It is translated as CASTTGLDEQYF.

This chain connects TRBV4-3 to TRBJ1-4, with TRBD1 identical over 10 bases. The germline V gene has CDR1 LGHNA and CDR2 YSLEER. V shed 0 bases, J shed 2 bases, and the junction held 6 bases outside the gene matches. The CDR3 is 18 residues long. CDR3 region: CASSQDPDRGRTNEKLFF. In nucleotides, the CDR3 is TGCGCCAGCAGCCAAGATCCGGACAGGGGGAGGACTAATGAAAAACTGTTTTTT.

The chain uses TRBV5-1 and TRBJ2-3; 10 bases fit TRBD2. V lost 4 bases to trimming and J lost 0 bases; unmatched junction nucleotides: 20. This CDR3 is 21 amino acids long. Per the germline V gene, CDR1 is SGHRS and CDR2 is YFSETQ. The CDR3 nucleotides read TGCGCCAGCAGCCAGACGGGAGTGCTAGCGGGGGCTATCTTTAGCACAGATACGCAGTATTTT. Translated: CASSQTGVLAGAIFSTDTQYF. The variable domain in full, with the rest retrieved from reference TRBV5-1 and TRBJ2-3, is KAGVTQTPRYLIKTRGQQVTLSCSPISGHRSVSWYQQTPGQGLQFLFEYFSETQRNKGNFPGRFSGRQFSNSRSEMNVSTLELGDSALYLCASSQTGVLAGAIFSTDTQYFGPGTRLTVL.

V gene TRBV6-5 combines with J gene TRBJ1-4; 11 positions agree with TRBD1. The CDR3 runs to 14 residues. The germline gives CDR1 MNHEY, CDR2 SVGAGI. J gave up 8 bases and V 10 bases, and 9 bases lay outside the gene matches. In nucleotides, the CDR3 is TGTGCCACCGAAGCCGGGACAGGGGGAGAAAAACTGTTTTTT. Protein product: CATEAGTGGEKLFF.

The CDR3 DNA is TGTGCCTGGAGGACTAAGGGGGTACAAGAGACCCAGTACTTC. Translation: CAWRTKGVQETQYF. This chain uses TRBV30 with TRBJ2-5, with D maybe TRBD1 (6 bases). This CDR3 comprises 14 residues. Trimming pared 3 bases from V and 2 bases from J, leaving 13 bases between. The germline gives CDR1 GTSNPN, CDR2 SVGIG (reference sequence).

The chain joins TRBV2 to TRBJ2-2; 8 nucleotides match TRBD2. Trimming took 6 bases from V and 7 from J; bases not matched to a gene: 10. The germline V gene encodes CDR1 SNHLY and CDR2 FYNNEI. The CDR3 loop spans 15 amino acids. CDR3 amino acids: CASSGPAGEGGELFF. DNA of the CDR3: TGTGCCAGCAGCGGACCAGCGGGAGAGGGCGGGGAGCTGTTTTTT. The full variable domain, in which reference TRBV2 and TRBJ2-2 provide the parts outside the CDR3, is EPEVTQTPSHQVTQMGQEVILRCVPISNHLYFYWYRQILGQKVEFLVSFYNNEISEKSEIFDDQFSVERPDGSNFTLKIRSTKLEDSAMYFCASSGPAGEGGELFFGEGSRLTVL.